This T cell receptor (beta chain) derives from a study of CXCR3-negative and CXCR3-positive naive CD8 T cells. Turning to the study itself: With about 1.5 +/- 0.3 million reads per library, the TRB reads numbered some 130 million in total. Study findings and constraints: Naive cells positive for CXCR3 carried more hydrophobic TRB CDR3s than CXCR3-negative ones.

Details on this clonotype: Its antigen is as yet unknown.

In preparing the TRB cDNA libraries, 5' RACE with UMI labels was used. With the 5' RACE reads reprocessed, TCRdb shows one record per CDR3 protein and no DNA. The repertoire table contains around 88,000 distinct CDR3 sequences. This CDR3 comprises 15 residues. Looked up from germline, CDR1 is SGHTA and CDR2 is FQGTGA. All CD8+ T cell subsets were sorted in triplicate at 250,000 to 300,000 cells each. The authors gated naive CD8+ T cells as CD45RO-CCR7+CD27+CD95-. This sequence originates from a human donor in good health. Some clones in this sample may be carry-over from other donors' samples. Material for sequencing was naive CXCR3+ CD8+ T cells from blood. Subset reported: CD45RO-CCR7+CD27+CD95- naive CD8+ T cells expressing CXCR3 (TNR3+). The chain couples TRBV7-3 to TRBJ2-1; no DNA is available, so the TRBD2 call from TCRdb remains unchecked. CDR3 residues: CASSLITSGLNEQFF.